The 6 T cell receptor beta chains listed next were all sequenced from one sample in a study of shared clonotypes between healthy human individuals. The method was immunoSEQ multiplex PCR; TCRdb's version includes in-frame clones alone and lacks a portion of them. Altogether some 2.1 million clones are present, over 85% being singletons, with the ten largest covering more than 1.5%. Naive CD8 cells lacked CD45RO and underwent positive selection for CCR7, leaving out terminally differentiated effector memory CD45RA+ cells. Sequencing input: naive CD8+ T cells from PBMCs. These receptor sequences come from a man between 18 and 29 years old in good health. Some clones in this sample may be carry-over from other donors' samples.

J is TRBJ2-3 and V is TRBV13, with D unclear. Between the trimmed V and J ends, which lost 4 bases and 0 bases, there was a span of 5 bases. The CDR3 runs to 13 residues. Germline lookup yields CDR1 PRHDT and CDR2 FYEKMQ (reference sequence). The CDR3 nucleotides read TGTGCCAGCAGCTCCTACAGCACAGATACGCAGTATTTT. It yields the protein CASSSYSTDTQYF.

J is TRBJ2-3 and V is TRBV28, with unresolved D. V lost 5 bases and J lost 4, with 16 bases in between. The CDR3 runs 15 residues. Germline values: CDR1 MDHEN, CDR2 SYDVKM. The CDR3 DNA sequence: TGTGCCAGCAGTCCTACCCTAAATGGCGCAGATACGCAGTATTTT. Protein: CASSPTLNGADTQYF.

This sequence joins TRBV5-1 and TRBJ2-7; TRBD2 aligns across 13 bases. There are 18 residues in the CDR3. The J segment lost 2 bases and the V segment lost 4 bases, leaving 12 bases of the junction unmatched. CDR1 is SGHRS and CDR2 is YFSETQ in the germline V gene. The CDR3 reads CASSPPVGLAGRTYEQYF. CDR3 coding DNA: TGCGCCAGCAGCCCTCCCGTGGGACTAGCGGGACGGACCTACGAGCAGTACTTC.

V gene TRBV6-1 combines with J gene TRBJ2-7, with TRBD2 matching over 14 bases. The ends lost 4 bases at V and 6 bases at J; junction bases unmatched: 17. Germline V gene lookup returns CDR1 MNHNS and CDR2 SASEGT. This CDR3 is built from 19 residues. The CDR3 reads CASSAHPTSGRDLRAEQYF. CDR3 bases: TGTGCCAGCAGTGCCCACCCGACTAGCGGGAGGGATCTTAGGGCCGAGCAGTACTTC.

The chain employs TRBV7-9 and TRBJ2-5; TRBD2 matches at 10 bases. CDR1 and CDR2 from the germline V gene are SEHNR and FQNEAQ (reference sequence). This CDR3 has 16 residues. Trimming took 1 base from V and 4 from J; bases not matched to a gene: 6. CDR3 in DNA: TGTGCCAGCAGCTTAGGTCTAGCGGGAGTGGGAGAGACCCAGTACTTC. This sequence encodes CASSLGLAGVGETQYF.

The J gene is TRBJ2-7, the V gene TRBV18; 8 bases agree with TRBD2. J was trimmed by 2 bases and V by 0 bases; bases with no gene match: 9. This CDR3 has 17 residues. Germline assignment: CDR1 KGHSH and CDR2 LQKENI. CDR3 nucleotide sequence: TGTGCCAGCTCACCACCGATGGGACGGGAGGGCCCCTACGAGCAGTACTTC. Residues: CASSPPMGREGPYEQYF.